The 2 T cell receptor beta chains presented below share a single source sample, sequenced in a study of cytomegalovirus exposure and HLA in healthy donors. Primers: 60 Vbeta forward and 13 Jbeta reverse. Libraries were prepared by immunoSEQ multiplex PCR; TCRdb keeps only in-frame clonotypes and omits some of them. Found here are roughly 100,000 clones, over 75% of them singletons; the top ten hold roughly 9.2%. The sample was PBMCs. Receptors were obtained from a woman in her thirties or forties in good health and CMV-seropositive.

Only a few counts were recorded for this clone. The chain combines TRBV27 with TRBJ1-2; the D gene is possibly TRBD1 (5 bases). Trimming removed 0 bases at V and 3 bases at J, with 8 bases between. The length of the CDR3 is 14 residues. The germline gives CDR1 MNHEY, CDR2 SMNVEV (reference sequence). The CDR3 here is CASSLSQGYYGYTF. CDR3 nucleotide sequence: TGTGCCAGCAGTTTATCGCAGGGTTACTATGGCTACACCTTC.

This clone was observed a few times. The CDR3 spells CASSLSRDRNNEQFF. CDR3 in DNA: TGTGCCAGCAGTTTGAGCCGGGACAGGAACAATGAGCAGTTCTTC. This rearrangement joins TRBV28 to TRBJ2-1, with TRBD1 matching over 8 bases. Germline V gives CDR1 MDHEN, CDR2 SYDVKM. CDR3 length: 15 amino acids. V lost 3 bases to trimming and J lost 5 bases; unmatched junction nucleotides: 6. Using reference TRBV28 and TRBJ2-1 for the parts outside the CDR3, the full variable domain is DVKVTQSSRYLVKRTGEKVFLECVQDMDHENMFWYRQDPGLGLRLIYFSYDVKMKEKGDIPEGYSVSREKKERFSLILESASTNQTSMYLCASSLSRDRNNEQFFGPGTRLTVL.